This section outlines one T cell receptor (beta chain) sequence together with its context. The clone's antigen remains unknown. The data belong to a study of monozygotic twins with inflammatory bowel disease (dated by TCRdb to between 2018 and 2021). Study-level background: The full study comprised 28 monozygotic twin pairs: nine German pairs (four IBD-concordant, five IBD-discordant) and 19 IBD-discordant Danish pairs. Within discordant pairs, disease-associated traits were sought mainly by comparing IBD patients with their genetically identical healthy co-twins. Each individual had, on average, about 151 000 unique TCRalpha sequences and 181 000 unique TCRbeta sequences available for analysis. Results and caveats for the whole study, not just this receptor: The analysis was unable to tell different T cell subtypes apart. Concordant and discordant twins showed no difference in repertoire similarity, possibly because of limited statistical power. Measured by the inverse Simpson index, TCRbeta repertoire diversity was lower in IBD patients than in their healthy co-twins. No single strong signal or clonotype linked to IBD turned up in the results, so the idea that one exists was not supported. Because patients received different immunosuppressive treatments, the repertoires may have picked up extra background noise and variability between individuals. IBD patients shared fewer clonotypes with other individuals than healthy twins did, most markedly in patients showing signs of disease activity.

Library construction relied on 5' RACE. The input for every TCR library was around 3,800 ng of total RNA. For each sample, cDNA synthesis was carried out in eight separate reactions using SMARTScribe reverse transcriptase. During cDNA synthesis, unique molecular identifiers containing a 6-nucleotide sample barcode were introduced by template switching. Two nested PCRs of around 16 and 10 cycles amplified the TCRalpha and TCRbeta cDNA, and bead purification followed each PCR. Before amplification, cDNA was treated with uracil DNA-glycosylase and purified using the QIAquick PCR purification kit. The second PCR was the step at which Illumina TruSeq-compatible adapters and sample-specific barcodes were added. TapeStation and Qubit were used to check library quality and concentration, and around 4.7 ng of each library was pooled. The pooled libraries were sequenced with 2 x 100 bp reads and custom sequencing primers on an Illumina HiSeq2500 single-index Rapid Run. Per the authors' processing: PCR and sequencing errors were corrected by UMI-based consensus assembly using MiGEC version 1.2.6. MiXCR version 2.1.1 was used to carry out V(D)J alignment, clonotype assembly and CDR3 extraction. To normalise gene usage, clonotype sharing and MAIT/NKT TCR abundance, the analysis used the top 1000, 10 000 and 20 000 clonotypes per sample. After downsampling to 27 000 UMIs, diversity was calculated as the inverse Simpson index using the vegan R package. Paired Mann-Whitney U tests were applied to discordant twin pairs, with Benjamini-Hochberg correction for multiple testing. TCRdb reprocessed the reads and provides one entry for every CDR3 protein sequence; no DNA is given. It is TCRdb's table, rather than the study itself, that gives the V and J calls and clone size. The sample's own table lists 330,000 or so distinct CDR3 sequences. The ten largest clonotypes hold over 2% of the sample.

From each donor, a roughly 2.7 ml peripheral blood sample was collected into PAXgene tubes and kept at -80 degrees C. Without T cell sorting, total RNA was isolated from whole blood using the PAXgene blood miRNA kit on an automated QIAcube. Peripheral blood from monozygotic twin pairs, either concordant or discordant for inflammatory bowel disease, underwent deep TCRalpha and TCRbeta repertoire profiling that used unique molecular barcoding. Smoking habits were recorded for all twin pairs, and each individual was classified as a current, former or never smoker. The sequence came from a human donor with ulcerative colitis or Crohn's disease, or a healthy co-twin of an affected twin (not recorded which). Sequenced sample: blood.

CDR3 loop: CASSLRGLNEKLFF. This chain joins TRBV5-6 to TRBJ1-4; TCRdb's assignment of TRBD1 cannot be checked, as there is no DNA. The germline V gene supplies CDR1 SGHDT and CDR2 YYEEEE. The CDR3 goes from the cysteine to the phenylalanine over 14 residues. No DNA was logged.